These 9 T cell receptor beta chains were sequenced from one sample in a study of cytomegalovirus exposure and HLA in healthy donors. PCR primers comprised 60 Vbeta and 13 Jbeta primers. Only in-frame clones appear in the TCRdb table, and some are missing; sequencing was by immunoSEQ multiplex PCR. The sample yields around 150,000 clones, about 65% seen once. The sample consisted of PBMCs. The receptors originated from a man aged 40-50 years in good health and CMV-seropositive.

This chain joins TRBV11-2 and TRBJ2-7, with D perhaps TRBD1 (6 bases). Germline V gene lookup returns CDR1 SGHAT and CDR2 FQNNGV. The V gene lost 2 bases and the J gene lost 5 bases, with 13 bases spanning the gap. This CDR3 region has 14 residues. CDR3 DNA sequence: TGTGCCAGCAGCTTATCCGGACAGATCAACGAGCAGTACTTC. Its protein is CASSLSGQINEQYF.

This chain connects TRBV6-5 to TRBJ1-2, with 7 bases identical to TRBD1. The CDR3 is 14 amino acids. Trimming took 2 bases from V and 5 from J; bases not matched to a gene: 5. Looked up from germline, CDR1 is MNHEY and CDR2 is SVGAGI. The CDR3 coding sequence is TGTGCCAGCAGTTACGACAGGGTAGGGTATGGCTACACCTTC. Its translation is CASSYDRVGYGYTF.

The CDR3, as DNA: TGTGCCAGCAGCCCGGGGGGGTGGGATGAGCAGTTCTTC. Its protein product is CASSPGGWDEQFF. The rearrangement joins TRBV27 to TRBJ2-1, with 8 bases identical to TRBD2. V dropped 6 bases and J dropped 8; count of bases not matched to a gene: 6. Germline assignment: CDR1 MNHEY and CDR2 SMNVEV (reference sequence). The CDR3 totals 13 residues.

In regard to this clone: Other DNA sequences of this sample code for an identical CDR3. The chain uses TRBV6-5 and TRBJ2-2; D is uncertain. Germline CDR1 is MNHEY and CDR2 is SVGAGI. The ends were cut back, 0 bases at V and 1 base at J, with 6 bases in the middle. This CDR3 spans 15 amino acids. The CDR3 nucleotides are TGTGCCAGCAGTTACTCGTCAGGGAACACCGGGGAGCTGTTTTTT. This sequence encodes CASSYSSGNTGELFF.

V is TRBV9 and J is TRBJ1-4; no reliable D call. This CDR3 has 14 amino acids. Trimming took off 0 bases at V and 2 bases at J, with 5 bases between the two ends. CDR1 SGDLS and CDR2 YYNGEE come from the germline V gene. CDR3: CASSVGRTNEKLFF. In DNA, the CDR3 is TGTGCCAGCAGCGTAGGCAGGACTAATGAAAAACTGTTTTTT.

The V call is TRBV6-6, the J call TRBJ2-1, with 8 positions matching TRBD2. Germline V gives CDR1 MNHNY, CDR2 SVGAGI (reference sequence). The CDR3 runs 16 residues. Germline trimming cut 3 bases from V and 8 bases from J; bases unmatched to any gene: 12. The CDR3 nucleotides are TGTGCCAGCAGTTATCGGCCTGGCGGGGGGTCGGATGAGCAGTTCTTC. Translated, it gives CASSYRPGGGSDEQFF.

This clone showed up just a few times. The chain carries TRBV19 and TRBJ1-2, with TRBD1 matching 9 bases. The CDR3 consists of 13 residues. After removal of 5 bases from V and 5 bases from J, the junction contained 3 bases not matched to a gene. Germline CDR1 is LNHDA and CDR2 is SQIVND (reference sequence). The CDR3: CASSAGQGYGYTF. The CDR3 nucleotides read TGTGCCAGTAGTGCGGGACAGGGTTATGGCTACACCTTC.

This clone was recorded a few times. The chain combines TRBV19 with TRBJ1-5; D not certain. The CDR3 runs 14 residues. Germline loops: CDR1 LNHDA, CDR2 SQIVND (reference sequence). The germline V and J ends were trimmed by 5 bases and 5 bases, with 13 bases remaining between them. CDR3 sequence reads: CASSPRSMDQPQHF. CDR3 DNA: TGTGCCAGTAGTCCCCGGTCTATGGATCAGCCCCAGCATTTT.

In regard to this clone: At one boundary the junction diverges from the germline segment, which might be a read error. This chain connects TRBV6-5 to TRBJ2-2, with D tentatively TRBD1 (5 bases). The length of the CDR3 is 13 residues. The V gene's germline CDR1 is MNHEY and CDR2 SVGAGI. CDR3 coding DNA: TGTGCCAGCAGTCCAGGGAACGCCGGGGAGCTGTTTTTT. Protein product: CASSPGNAGELFF.